Listed below are T cell receptor beta chains from one sample, sequenced in a study of early T cells in non-severe SARS-CoV-2 infection. Each CDR3 protein is one row after TCRdb ran MiXCR on the 5' RACE reads. The sample has some 80,000 distinct CDR3 sequences, roughly 4.7% seen once. This material consisted of whole blood, taken at baseline. The receptors were gathered from an adult who was a healthcare worker with PCR-confirmed SARS-CoV-2 infection or an uninfected control (not recorded which). Each CDR3 is given with its conserved first and last residue. A D gene is named only where the DNA matches it firmly.

v_gene	j_gene	d_gene	CDR3aa
TRBV14	TRBJ2-1	.	CASSHGVREFF
TRBV14	TRBJ2-1	TRBD2	CASSHGLAAFGQFF
TRBV5-5	TRBJ2-2	.	CASSLALFLNTGELFF
TRBV7-9	TRBJ2-1	.	CASSQGLGLSYNEQFF
TRBV7-8	TRBJ2-2	.	CASSFSSNLNTGELFF
TRBV20-1	TRBJ1-1	.	CSASEEPTEAFF
TRBV9	TRBJ1-2	.	CASSPLSGYTF
TRBV7-8	TRBJ2-7	.	CASSPRDPGTHEQYF
TRBV11-2	TRBJ2-7	TRBD1	CASSPTTGTDYEQYF
TRBV20-1	TRBJ1-5	.	CSARRGTSNQPQHF
TRBV20-1	TRBJ1-2	.	CSARDRERCGYTF
TRBV19	TRBJ1-5	.	CASSISRDGNQPQHF
TRBV12-3/TRBV12-4	TRBJ2-7	.	CASRLGGRGEQYF
TRBV9	TRBJ2-7	.	CASSPGDYEQYF
TRBV12-3/TRBV12-4	TRBJ2-6	TRBD1	CASSSPRDRGSGANVLTF
TRBV7-8	TRBJ2-3	.	CASSPDSFTDTQYF
TRBV5-6	TRBJ1-3	.	CASSLGGNPGNTIYF
TRBV2	TRBJ1-1	TRBD1	CASTRTGRNTEAFF
TRBV20-1	TRBJ2-3	.	CSARDWGQGNTDTQYF
TRBV4-2	TRBJ2-2	TRBD2	CASSQEGLAGGGELFF
TRBV4-2	TRBJ2-7	.	CASSLAGGRGSYEQYF
TRBV27	TRBJ1-2	.	CASSDNQGYTF
TRBV6-5	TRBJ2-7	.	CASSYGGLYEQYF
TRBV27	TRBJ2-5	.	CASSPGGTIGQETQYF
TRBV6-2/TRBV6-3	TRBJ2-7	.	CASSRGHFYEQYF
TRBV6-5	TRBJ1-2	TRBD1	CASRTSGGGYTF
TRBV2	TRBJ2-1	.	CASRPRVNEQFF